A selection of T cell receptor beta chains follows, all from one sample in a study of T cells in Graves' hyperthyroidism and ophthalmopathy. Each CDR3 protein is one row after TCRdb ran MiXCR on the multiplex PCR reads. The sample holds around 620,000 distinct CDR3 sequences, approximately 15% seen once. The sequenced material came from blood. Every receptor here comes from a woman between 18 and 30 years old with Graves' ophthalmopathy. Both conserved end residues are part of each CDR3. The order of the fields is clone size, D gene, J gene, V gene, CDR3 protein, CDR3 DNA. D genes are given only for firm matches. For some rows the clone size is stated as once, few or many, or as a class when expanded; others skip it.

- | - | TRBJ2-1 | TRBV4-1 | CASSQPGHSSYNEQFF | TGCGCCAGCAGCCAACCGGGACATAGCTCCTACAATGAGCAGTTCTTC
few | - | TRBJ2-1 | TRBV19 | CASRRQYFSYNEQFF | TGTGCCAGTAGAAGACAGTATTTCTCCTACAATGAGCAGTTCTTC
many | - | TRBJ2-7 | TRBV19 | CASGVHYSSYEQYF | TGTGCCAGTGGGGTCCACTATAGCTCCTACGAGCAGTACTTC
few | - | TRBJ1-1 | TRBV4-3 | CASSHSRRRGEGTEAFF | TGCGCCAGCAGCCACTCACGCCGGAGGGGCGAAGGGACTGAAGCTTTCTTT
- | TRBD2 | TRBJ2-3 | TRBV27 | CASSRGLAGVSTDTQYF | TGTGCCAGCAGTCGGGGACTAGCGGGAGTTAGCACAGATACGCAGTATTTT
many | TRBD2 | TRBJ2-7 | TRBV7-8 | CASSRIRGLAFTEQYF | TGTGCCAGCAGCCGTATACGGGGACTAGCGTTTACAGAGCAGTACTTC
many | - | TRBJ1-2 | TRBV27 | CASSSTQQSNYGYTF | TGTGCCAGCAGTTCCACCCAACAGAGCAACTATGGCTACACCTTC
many | TRBD1 | TRBJ2-7 | TRBV30 | CASRTGRGIREQYF | TGTGCCTCAAGGACAGGGCGAGGCATTAGAGAGCAGTACTTC
- | - | TRBJ1-5 | TRBV27 | CASGDPGLWDQPQHF | TGTGCCAGCGGCGACCCAGGTTTGTGGGATCAGCCCCAGCATTTT
many | TRBD1 | TRBJ1-6 | TRBV7-3 | CASSYKGQGNSPLHF | TGTGCCAGCAGCTACAAAGGACAGGGTAATTCACCCCTCCACTTT
many | - | TRBJ1-4 | TRBV2 | CAVDSATNEKLFF | TGTGCCGTCGACAGTGCAACTAATGAAAAACTGTTTTTT
many | - | TRBJ2-1 | TRBV24-1 | CATRGTWPNEQFF | TGTGCCACCAGGGGGACATGGCCCAATGAGCAGTTCTTC
many | - | TRBJ1-1 | TRBV27 | CASSLSKYRVRRANDTEAFF | TGTGCCAGCAGTTTATCGAAATACAGGGTTCGGAGGGCGAACGACACTGAAGCTTTCTTT
- | - | TRBJ1-5 | TRBV18 | CASSPSEGSNQPQHF | TGTGCCAGCTCACCATCCGAGGGGAGCAATCAGCCCCAGCATTTT
many | - | TRBJ1-2 | TRBV28 | CASRGERGLYGYTF | TGTGCCAGCAGGGGGGAGCGAGGACTCTATGGCTACACCTTC
- | - | TRBJ2-3 | TRBV30 | CAWGGTSTDVDTQYF | TGTGCCTGGGGGGGGACCTCGACGGATGTGGATACGCAGTATTTT
many | - | TRBJ2-5 | TRBV11-2 | CASSLGARRDETQYF | TGTGCCAGCAGCTTAGGGGCTCGAAGGGACGAGACCCAGTACTTC
many | - | TRBJ1-1 | TRBV7-3 | CASSLGGQTEAFF | TGTGCCAGCAGCTTAGGGGGGCAGACTGAAGCTTTCTTT
few | TRBD1 | TRBJ2-4 | TRBV6-1 | CASRSGTGGLLKNIQYF | TGTGCCAGCAGAAGTGGGACAGGGGGGCTCCTCAAAAACATTCAGTACTTC
many | TRBD2 | TRBJ2-1 | TRBV7-2 | CASSFSGSYANEQFF | TGTGCCAGCAGCTTTAGCGGGAGTTACGCGAATGAGCAGTTCTTC
many | TRBD2 | TRBJ2-3 | TRBV7-8 | CASSYRLAGGTDTQYF | TGTGCCAGCAGCTACAGATTAGCGGGAGGCACAGATACGCAGTATTTT
many | TRBD1 | TRBJ1-5 | TRBV24-1 | CATSGDRASQPQHF | TGTGCCACCAGTGGGGACAGGGCAAGCCAGCCCCAGCATTTT
many | - | TRBJ2-2 | TRBV10-3 | CAIQADTNTGELFF | TGTGCCATTCAAGCGGATACGAACACCGGGGAGCTGTTTTTT
many | - | TRBJ2-1 | TRBV27 | CASSSPSSGGGNEQFF | TGTGCCAGCAGTTCCCCCTCGAGCGGCGGAGGCAATGAGCAGTTCTTC
many | - | TRBJ1-1 | TRBV18 | CASSPPQGGRNTEAFF | TGTGCCAGCTCACCACCTCAGGGAGGGAGGAACACTGAAGCTTTCTTT
few | TRBD1 | TRBJ1-1 | TRBV20-1 | CSAQGQVHTEAFF | TGCAGTGCTCAGGGACAGGTCCACACTGAAGCTTTCTTT
many | - | TRBJ2-7 | TRBV30 | CAWTDSYEQYF | TGTGCCTGGACAGATTCCTACGAGCAGTACTTC
many | TRBD1 | TRBJ2-3 | TRBV7-9 | CASSLARTGDTDTQYF | TGTGCCAGCAGCTTAGCAAGGACAGGGGACACAGATACGCAGTATTTT
- | TRBD1 | TRBJ2-5 | TRBV9 | CASSSRQGSGETQYF | TGTGCCAGCAGCTCTCGACAGGGGTCAGGGGAGACCCAGTACTTC
few | - | TRBJ2-5 | TRBV9 | CASSPAPSTRRGAETQYF | TGTGCCAGCAGCCCTGCCCCCTCGACTCGTCGTGGGGCAGAGACCCAGTACTTC
- | TRBD1 | TRBJ1-1 | TRBV27 | CASSFSAAGGFAEAFF | TGTGCCAGCAGTTTTTCGGCGGCAGGGGGGTTCGCTGAAGCTTTCTTT